This T cell receptor (beta chain) was captured by sequencing in a study of CD8+CD57+ T cells in acquired aplastic anemia. Study details: CD4+ and CD8+ cells, once sorted, gave DNA averaging approximately 3 ug. Average CD4+ read depth in healthy donors was around 9.9 million reads.

The germline V gene encodes CDR1 SGHTA and CDR2 FQGNSA. The CDR3 loop spans 13 amino acids. V lost 2 bases and J 2 bases, leaving 4 bases between the germline ends. According to the study, genomic DNA was the template for TCR beta VDJ and CDR3 profiling. MiXCR, applied by TCRdb to the reads, yields one record per CDR3 protein. The sample holds around 170,000 distinct CDR3 sequences, approximately 49% seen once. Study-level points and caveats: Significance was not reached for CD8+ Simpson's diversity between patients and controls. Roughly 27 sequences, all CD8+ CDR3, were shared between patients and controls.

On this clonotype itself: Its specificity is not known.

The TCR was taken from a human donor in good health. Sample: sorted CD4+, CD8+, or CD8+CD57+ T cells (not recorded which) from PBMCs. The chain has TRBV7-2 and TRBJ1-3; D is ambiguous. The DNA for the CDR3 is TGTGCCAGCAGCTTAACTGCTGGAAACACCATATATTTT. Amino acid sequence: CASSLTAGNTIYF.